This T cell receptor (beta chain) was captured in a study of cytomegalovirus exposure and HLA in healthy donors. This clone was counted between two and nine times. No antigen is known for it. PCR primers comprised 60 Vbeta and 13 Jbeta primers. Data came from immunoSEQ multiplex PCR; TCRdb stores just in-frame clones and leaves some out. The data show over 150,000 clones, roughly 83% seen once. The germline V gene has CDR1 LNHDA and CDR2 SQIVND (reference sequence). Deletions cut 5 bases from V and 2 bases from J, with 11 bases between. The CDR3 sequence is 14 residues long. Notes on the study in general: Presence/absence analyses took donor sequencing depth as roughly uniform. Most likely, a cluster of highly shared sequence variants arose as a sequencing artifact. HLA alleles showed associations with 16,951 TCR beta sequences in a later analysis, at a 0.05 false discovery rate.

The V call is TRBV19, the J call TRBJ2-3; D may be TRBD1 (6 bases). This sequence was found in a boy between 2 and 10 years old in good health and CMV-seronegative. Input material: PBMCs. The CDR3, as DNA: TGTGCCAGTAGTCCTGGACAGATCACAGATACGCAGTATTTT. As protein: CASSPGQITDTQYF.